This entry concerns a single T cell receptor beta chain. V lost 5 bases to trimming and J lost 7 bases; unmatched junction nucleotides: 7. The germline V gene has CDR1 SGHTA and CDR2 FQGTGA. The CDR3 spans 13 residues. The data originate from a study of blood T cell repertoires in COVID-19. Study-wide background: Samples came from the United States, Italy and Spain, spanning acute and convalescent COVID-19. T cells, B-cell-depleted T cells, or PBMCs supplied cDNA or gDNA.

As processed by the authors: Scientists estimated how many nucleated cells there were by amplifying reference gene primers. The data were produced by immunoSEQ multiplex PCR, yet TCRdb's version contains in-frame clones alone and is incomplete. The V and J calls and the clone size are those of that table, but D and trimming were determined from the DNA. The table shows tens of thousands of clones, with under 80% occurring only once. The genes are TRBV7-3 and TRBJ1-2, with TRBD1 matching over 7 bases. The sequencing sample was made of peripheral blood. The source of this sequence is a human donor in a cohort sampled during active COVID-19. The CDR3 sequence is CASSLTGVSGYTF. As DNA, the CDR3 is TGTGCCAGCAGCCTTACAGGGGTTTCTGGCTACACCTTC. The variable domain in full, completed from reference TRBV7-3 and TRBJ1-2, reads GAGVSQTPSNKVTEKGKYVELRCDPISGHTALYWYRQSLGQGPEFLIYFQGTGAADDSGLPNDRFFAVRPEGSVSTLKIQRTERGDSAVYLCASSLTGVSGYTFGSGTRLTVV.